The 4 T cell receptor beta chains in this list originate from one sample, sequenced in a study of cytomegalovirus exposure and HLA in healthy donors. Vbeta (60) and Jbeta (13) primers were used in the PCR. Profiling relied on immunoSEQ multiplex PCR, and the TCRdb table lists in-frame clones only, not all of them. The sample carries fewer than 150,000 clones, about four fifths recorded once. Material: PBMCs. These receptors came from a man aged 40-49 years in good health and CMV-seropositive.

This clone was seen only once. The V and J genes are TRBV19 and TRBJ2-1; weak D call: TRBD1 (7 bases). Germline lookup yields CDR1 LNHDA and CDR2 SQIVND (reference sequence). The CDR3 length is 14 residues. V gave up 5 bases and J gave up 9 bases, with 17 bases separating them. CDR3 sequence: CASSDRGGGLEQFF. As DNA, the CDR3 is TGTGCCAGTAGTGACCGCGGAGGGGGCCTTGAGCAGTTCTTC. The variable domain in full, completed from reference TRBV19 and TRBJ2-1, reads DGGITQSPKYLFRKEGQNVTLSCEQNLNHDAMYWYRQDPGQGLRLIYYSQIVNDFQKGDIAEGYSVSREKKESFPLTVTSAQKNPTAFYLCASSDRGGGLEQFFGPGTRLTVL.

The J gene is TRBJ2-3, the V gene TRBV25-1; 10 positions match TRBD1. CDR3 length: 13 amino acids. The germline V gene has CDR1 MGHDK and CDR2 SYGVNS. The V gene end was trimmed by 7 bases and the J gene end by 6 bases; junction bases not matched to a gene: 4. In nucleotides, the CDR3 is TGTGCCAGCACGGGACAGGGGCCCGATACGCAGTATTTT. Protein: CASTGQGPDTQYF.

The rearrangement uses TRBV5-3 and TRBJ1-4; D possibly corresponds to TRBD1 (5 bases). TRBV5-3 is known as an ORF, though its function is uncertain. Trimming removed 1 base at V and 5 bases at J, with 15 bases between. The CDR3 consists of 16 residues. DNA of the CDR3: TGTGCCAGAAGCTTGAAGGCAGGGCAACGCAATGAAAAACTGTTTTTT. Its protein product is CARSLKAGQRNEKLFF.

The V and J genes are TRBV5-1 and TRBJ2-1; possible D gene TRBD2, 6 bases. The CDR3 sequence is 12 residues long. V was shortened by 4 bases and J by 12 bases, with 14 bases between the two germline ends. Germline V gene lookup returns CDR1 SGHRS and CDR2 YFSETQ. This CDR3 reads CASSVDYPTQFF. Here the CDR3 DNA reads TGCGCCAGCAGCGTGGACTATCCGACGCAGTTCTTC. The full variable domain, rest sourced from reference TRBV5-1 and TRBJ2-1, is KAGVTQTPRYLIKTRGQQVTLSCSPISGHRSVSWYQQTPGQGLQFLFEYFSETQRNKGNFPGRFSGRQFSNSRSEMNVSTLELGDSALYLCASSVDYPTQFFGPGTRLTVL.